This T cell receptor (beta chain) was found in a study of blood T cell repertoires in COVID-19. Study in general: Samples representing acute and convalescent COVID-19 were sourced from the United States, Italy and Spain. The cDNA or gDNA used as material had been derived from T cells, B-cell-depleted T cells, or PBMCs.

Authors' processing steps: Counts of nucleated cells, estimated from reference gene primer amplification, were obtained. Sequenced by immunoSEQ multiplex PCR; TCRdb stores in-frame clones only, minus some. V and J calls and clone size are those listed in that table; D and trimming were worked out from the DNA. The sample carries 55,000 to 95,000 clones, nearly 85% recorded once. This CDR3 has 13 amino acids. Germline V gene data show CDR1 as SNHLY and CDR2 as FYNNEI. V lost 2 bases, J lost 8 bases, and 12 bases lay in between. The V and J genes are TRBV2 and TRBJ1-2, with D perhaps matching TRBD1 (6 bases). The TCR was taken from a woman between 55 and 75 years old with acute or convalescent COVID-19. Sequencing input: peripheral blood. The CDR3 sequence is CASSERAGDGYTF. The DNA of the CDR3 is TGTGCCAGCAGTGAAAGGGCAGGGGACGGCTACACCTTC.